The clone carrying this T cell receptor (beta chain) appeared a few times. The antigen is undetermined. This specimen comes from a study of beta chain features in type 1 diabetes. Across the study: Cells sorted and examined across all samples totaled 85 million to 130 million.

Study results and caveats: People with Type 1 diabetes carried modestly yet significantly shorter TCRB CDR3s in all four CD4+ subsets. More deletions and fewer insertions at VDJ junctions were found in patients with type 1 diabetes. Researchers cautioned that cDNA sequencing could over-represent cells with high TCR expression. Researchers reported that naive, central memory and Treg TCRB repertoires appeared more similar in patients than in healthy donors.

This CDR3 has 13 amino acids. Between the trimmed V and J ends, which lost 10 bases and 4 bases, there was a span of 15 bases. Germline V gene lookup returns CDR1 MDHEN and CDR2 SYDVKM. The entirety of the isolated RNA underwent reverse transcription, so expressed TCRB transcripts were sequenced. TCRdb's table, derived via immunoSEQ multiplex PCR, lists solely in-frame clones and lacks some. The data contain about 260,000 clones, 20% of them singletons. The material sequenced was naive CD4+ T cells from blood. This TCR derives from a woman in her thirties or forties with type 1 diabetes. The chain is built from TRBV28 and TRBJ2-3; D possibly corresponds to TRBD2 (5 bases). DNA of the CDR3: TGTGCCACGCGGCGGGTTGGGGCAGATACGCAGTATTTT. Protein sequence: CATRRVGADTQYF.